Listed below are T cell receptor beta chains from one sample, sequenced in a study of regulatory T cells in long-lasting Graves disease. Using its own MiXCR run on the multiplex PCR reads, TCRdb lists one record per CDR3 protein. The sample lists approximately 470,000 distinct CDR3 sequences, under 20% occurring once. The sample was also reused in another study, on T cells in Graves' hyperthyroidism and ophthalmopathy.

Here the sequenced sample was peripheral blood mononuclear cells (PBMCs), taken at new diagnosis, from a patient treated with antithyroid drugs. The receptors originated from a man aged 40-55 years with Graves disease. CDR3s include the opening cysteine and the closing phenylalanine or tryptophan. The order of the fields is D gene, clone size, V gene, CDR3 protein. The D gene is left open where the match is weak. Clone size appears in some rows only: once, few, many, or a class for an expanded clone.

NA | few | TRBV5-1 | CASSLSGRASYNEQFF
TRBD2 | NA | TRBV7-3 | CASSSGLVRDTQYF
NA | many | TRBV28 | CASSFQGKGYEQYF
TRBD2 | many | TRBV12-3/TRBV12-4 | CASSLAGLAAEQFF
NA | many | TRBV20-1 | CSARRGGRNTEAFF
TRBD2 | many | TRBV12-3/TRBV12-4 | CASQLAGTDTQYF
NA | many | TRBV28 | CTTTSSGFTDTQYF
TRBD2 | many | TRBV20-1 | CSARLAGTQETQYF
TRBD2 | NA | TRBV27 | CASSLVGLDVNEQFF
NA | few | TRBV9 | CASSVVRASDNRMNTGELFF
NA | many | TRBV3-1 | CASSQSYEQHF
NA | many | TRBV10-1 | CASSVQSEYEQYF
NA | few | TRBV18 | CASSPPEVLEQYF
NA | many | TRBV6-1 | CASRERKNTEAFF
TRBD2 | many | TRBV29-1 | CSVDRTSGDTDTQYF
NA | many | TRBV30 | CAWSVLPYEQYF
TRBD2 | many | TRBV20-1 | CSARPGTSGRKETQYF
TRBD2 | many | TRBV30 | CAGTSGSPKGEQFF
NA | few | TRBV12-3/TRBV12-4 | CASLQASAEAFF
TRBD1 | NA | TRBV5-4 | CASSRNRGQGYGYTF
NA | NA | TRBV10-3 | CAISGTGTRGEAFF
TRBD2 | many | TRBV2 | CASRTKRGTAGETQYF
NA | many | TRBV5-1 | CASSLGRESYNEQFF
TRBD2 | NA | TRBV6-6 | CASSYSPSGGDPSYEQYF
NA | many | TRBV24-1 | CATRQAQETQYF
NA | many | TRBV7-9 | CASSLGAVVNEQFF
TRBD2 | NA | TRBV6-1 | CASTPGTSGRGRNEQFF
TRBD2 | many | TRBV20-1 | CSAVTSGPAYEQYF
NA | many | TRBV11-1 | CASSLVAELNTGELFF